The next 27 T cell receptor beta chains were all read from a single sample in a study of T cell repertoires in cytomegalovirus infection. These receptors have no identified antigens. From the reads, TCRdb called clonotypes with MiXCR, one entry per CDR3 protein. This sample has a few hundred thousand distinct CDR3 sequences, with under 45% found just once. The sample in question was cultured PBMCs, obtained from culture after CMV antigen stimulation. All receptors come from a human donor in good health (CMV status not recorded). Some clones in this sample may be carry-over from other donors' samples.

This clonotype has a handful of counts. This rearrangement joins TRBV4-3 to TRBJ1-4; D is undetermined. Germline assignment: CDR1 LGHNA and CDR2 YSLEER. This CDR3 has 17 amino acids. V lost 0 bases and J 1 base, leaving 12 bases between the germline ends. CDR3 in amino acids: CASSQEFPRGTNEKLFF. The CDR3 DNA sequence: TGCGCCAGCAGCCAAGAATTCCCCCGGGGAACTAATGAAAAACTGTTTTTT.

The rearrangement links TRBV19 to TRBJ1-1; the match to TRBD1 covers 7 bases. Germline CDR1 LNHDA, CDR2 SQIVND (reference sequence). The length of the CDR3 is 14 residues. V was pared by 6 bases and J by 0 bases, with 4 bases of the junction left unmatched. CDR3 sequence (DNA): TGTGCCAGTAGCATAACAGGGGTGAACACTGAAGCTTTCTTT. Residues: CASSITGVNTEAFF.

The sample holds a few counts of this clonotype. The chain uses TRBV28 and TRBJ2-7; 8 bases line up with TRBD1. This CDR3 has 14 residues. Germline values: CDR1 MDHEN, CDR2 SYDVKM. The V and J ends lost 6 bases and 3 bases, in that order; junction bases with no gene match: 7. The CDR3 sequence: CASRPRQGIYEQYF. The CDR3 region has the DNA TGTGCCAGCAGGCCCAGACAGGGGATCTACGAGCAGTACTTC.

J is TRBJ1-1 and V is TRBV12-3 or TRBV12-4; D gene ambiguous. CDR3 size: 14 residues. Deletions cut 3 bases from V and 1 base from J, with 9 bases between. The CDR3 DNA follows: TGTGCCAGCAGTTTTTCTCTGGGGAACACTGAAGCTTTCTTT. It yields the protein CASSFSLGNTEAFF.

J is TRBJ1-2 and V is TRBV6-8, with D unclear. The CDR3 has 14 amino acids. The V end was cut by 7 bases, the J end by 4 bases, with 16 bases between. Germline V CDR1 and CDR2: MNHGY, SAAAGT. The CDR3: CASTTAYGTYGYTF. The CDR3 region has the DNA TGTGCCAGCACCACGGCGTATGGAACCTATGGCTACACCTTC.

The CDR3 DNA reads as TGTGCCAGCAGCCCTACTTACAGGAAAGAGACCCAGTACTTC. This codes for CASSPTYRKETQYF. The J gene is TRBJ2-5, the V gene TRBV11-2, with a possible D match to TRBD1 (5 bases). This CDR3 is built from 14 residues. Germline V CDR1 and CDR2: SGHAT, FQNNGV. With 5 bases removed from V and 3 bases from J, the gap between germline ends came to 13 bases.

This clonotype occurred many times. The chain is built from TRBV7-2 and TRBJ1-6; D is ambiguous. Per the germline V gene, CDR1 is SGHTA and CDR2 is FQGNSA. The CDR3 is made up of 12 amino acids. V shed 3 bases and J shed 10 bases, with 7 bases lying between them. This CDR3 reads CASSFQESPLHF. The DNA for the CDR3 is TGTGCCAGCAGCTTTCAAGAGTCACCCCTCCACTTT.

This chain links TRBV20-1 with TRBJ1-5; a weak D match, TRBD1 (5 bases). This CDR3 contains 12 residues. From germline, CDR1 is DFQATT and CDR2 SNEGSKA (reference sequence). Deletions cut 6 bases from V and 5 bases from J, with 11 bases between. Here the CDR3 reads CSAGVSHQPQHF. CDR3 coding DNA: TGCAGTGCGGGGGTAAGTCATCAGCCCCAGCATTTT.

As to this clonotype: A read error may produce the germline difference seen at one junction end. The chain carries TRBV4-1 and TRBJ2-1; 7 positions match TRBD2. The CDR3 loop spans 14 amino acids. CDR1 is MGHRA and CDR2 is YSYEKL in the germline V gene. The CDR3 spells CASSQEVGGNEQFF. In nucleotides, the CDR3 is TGTGCCAGCAGCCAAGAGGTCGGGGGGAATGAGCAGTTCTTC.

This chain connects TRBV7-2 to TRBJ2-1; no clear D gene. Trimming cost V 1 base and J 13 bases, with 14 bases left between them. There are 13 residues in the CDR3. CDR1 SGHTA and CDR2 FQGNSA come from the germline V gene. This CDR3 is CASSLVSQTLQFF. As DNA, the CDR3 is TGTGCCAGCAGCTTAGTATCCCAAACCCTCCAGTTCTTC.

In this sample, this clonotype turned up a few times. The genes are TRBV7-2 and TRBJ2-5; TRBD2 matches at 13 bases. The V gene's germline CDR1 is SGHTA and CDR2 FQGNSA. V lost 6 bases and J lost 7; bases outside the gene matches: 11. CDR3 size: 16 residues. The DNA of the CDR3 is TGTGCCAGCAGTCCTATGACTAGCGGGAGGTGGGGGACCCAGTACTTC. Translating it yields CASSPMTSGRWGTQYF.

This clonotype was observed a few times. The gene calls are TRBV24-1 and TRBJ1-1, with D maybe TRBD1 (5 bases). Trimming shortened V by 4 bases and J by 3 bases, and 23 bases separated the two germline ends. The CDR3 is 18 amino acids. From germline, CDR1 is KGHDR and CDR2 SFDVKD. The chain's CDR3 is CATSDPPSGPPAYTEAFF. CDR3 DNA: TGTGCCACCAGTGACCCACCGTCGGGGCCTCCGGCGTACACTGAAGCTTTCTTT.

The chain combines TRBV6-2 or TRBV6-3 with TRBJ1-5, with D possibly being TRBD1 (6 bases). Trimming left V 4 bases short and J 3 bases short, with 10 bases between. CDR1 MNHEY and CDR2 SVGEGT come from the germline V gene. The CDR3 is made up of 14 amino acids. The CDR3 loop is CASSSYRANQPQHF. In DNA form, the CDR3 reads TGTGCCAGCAGTTCTTACAGGGCCAATCAGCCCCAGCATTTT.

The chain employs TRBV28 and TRBJ1-4; 7 bases align to TRBD1. The V and J ends lost 8 bases and 8 bases, in that order; junction bases with no gene match: 17. CDR3 length: 16 residues. Germline V CDR1 and CDR2: MDHEN, SYDVKM. The CDR3 is CASRGTAPIAGEKLFF. The CDR3 nucleotides are TGTGCCAGCCGCGGGACAGCACCTATCGCGGGAGAAAAACTGTTTTTT.

The rearrangement uses TRBV7-2 and TRBJ2-7; TRBD2 matches 9 bases. Germline V gives CDR1 SGHTA, CDR2 FQGNSA. The CDR3 runs 14 residues. V shed 2 bases, J shed 12 bases, and the junction held 11 bases outside the gene matches. The CDR3 is CASSLWVEAGGLYF. CDR3 nucleotide sequence: TGTGCCAGCAGCTTATGGGTTGAGGCGGGGGGGTTGTACTTC.

CDR3 amino acids: CASSTRSGPEKLFF. The CDR3 DNA follows: TGTGCCAGCAGTACCCGATCAGGACCCGAAAAACTGTTTTTT. The gene calls are TRBV12-3 or TRBV12-4 and TRBJ1-4; D gene unclear. V was shortened by 5 bases and J by 8 bases, with 15 bases between the two germline ends. The CDR3 extends over 14 amino acids.

The V gene is TRBV6-1, the J gene TRBJ2-2, with D uncertain. Germline V gene sequence: CDR1 MNHNS, CDR2 SASEGT. This CDR3 is 15 amino acids long. Trimming stripped 5 bases from V and 7 bases from J, with 17 bases between. CDR3 protein: CASSLGPSRVGELFF. CDR3 DNA: TGTGCCAGCAGTCTAGGACCGTCGAGAGTCGGGGAGCTGTTTTTT.

In its sample, this clonotype was seen a few times. The CDR3 nucleotides read TGTGCCAGCAGTTACGCGGGTGAAGCTTTCTTT. It yields the protein CASSYAGEAFF. The rearrangement uses TRBV6-5 and TRBJ1-1, with D uncertain. Trimming pared 2 bases from V and 7 bases from J, leaving 5 bases between. CDR1 is MNHEY, CDR2 SVGAGI, per germline. This CDR3 has 11 residues.

CDR3 sequence reads: CASSISGRPETQYF. The DNA of the CDR3 is TGTGCCAGCAGCATTAGCGGGAGGCCAGAGACCCAGTACTTC. The chain combines TRBV7-9 with TRBJ2-5; 10 bases match TRBD2. The V gene's germline CDR1 is SEHNR and CDR2 FQNEAQ (reference sequence). Losses at the gene ends were 5 bases for V and 4 bases for J; bases not matched to a gene: 4. The CDR3 spans 14 residues.

This clonotype was detected a few times. The V call is TRBV6-5, the J call TRBJ2-7; 7 bases line up with TRBD2. V lost 6 bases to trimming and J lost 4 bases; unmatched junction nucleotides: 9. Germline V gene data show CDR1 as MNHEY and CDR2 as SVGAGI. This CDR3 has 14 amino acids. CDR3 DNA: TGTGCCAGCAGCCGGGACTACTCACCTTACGAGCAGTACTTC. Translated: CASSRDYSPYEQYF.

The table lists this clonotype with a few counts. This chain joins TRBV20-1 and TRBJ1-1; 7 nucleotides line up with TRBD1. With 2 bases clipped from V and 3 bases from J, the junction kept 6 bases outside the gene matches. The CDR3 runs to 14 residues. Germline V gene sequence: CDR1 DFQATT, CDR2 SNEGSKA (reference sequence). The DNA for the CDR3 is TGCAGTGCTAGATCGACAGGGTTAGACACTGAAGCTTTCTTT. Residues: CSARSTGLDTEAFF.

V usage is TRBV20-1 and J usage is TRBJ2-2; D possibly corresponds to TRBD2 (5 bases). CDR3 length: 15 residues. Trimming removed 0 bases at V and 5 bases at J, with 13 bases between. Germline values: CDR1 DFQATT, CDR2 SNEGSKA (reference sequence). CDR3 protein: CSARDLASGTGELFF. The CDR3 DNA reads TGCAGTGCTAGAGATTTGGCATCGGGAACCGGGGAGCTGTTTTTT.

This clonotype has only a few counts. This rearrangement joins TRBV4-3 to TRBJ2-5; 8 bases fit TRBD2. The CDR3 extends over 22 amino acids. V lost 4 bases to trimming and J lost 4 bases; unmatched junction nucleotides: 29. CDR1 is LGHNA and CDR2 is YSLEER in the germline V gene. The CDR3 here is CASSRPGGGYGSGGGSRETQYF. The CDR3 DNA reads as TGCGCCAGCAGCCGCCCTGGCGGGGGGTACGGTTCCGGGGGAGGTAGTAGAGAGACCCAGTACTTC.

The chain uses TRBV2 and TRBJ2-7; TRBD2 matches 8 bases. This CDR3 has 15 residues. CDR1 is SNHLY and CDR2 is FYNNEI in the germline V gene. Trimming cost V 6 bases and J 7 bases; bases outside gene matches: 14. This CDR3 is CASSDELAAVGEQYF. CDR3 DNA: TGTGCCAGCAGCGACGAACTAGCGGCCGTGGGGGAGCAGTACTTC. The entire variable domain, with the rest obtained from reference TRBV2 and TRBJ2-7, is as follows: EPEVTQTPSHQVTQMGQEVILRCVPISNHLYFYWYRQILGQKVEFLVSFYNNEISEKSEIFDDQFSVERPDGSNFTLKIRSTKLEDSAMYFCASSDELAAVGEQYFGPGTRLTVT.

This clonotype was seen a handful of times. J is TRBJ2-7 and V is TRBV7-2, with 10 bases identical to TRBD2. Germline V CDR1 and CDR2: SGHTA, FQGNSA. V dropped 4 bases and J dropped 0; count of bases not matched to a gene: 3. The CDR3 has 15 residues. CDR3 nucleotides: TGTGCCAGCAGCTACGTAGCGGGAGGCTCCTACGAGCAGTACTTC. It is translated as CASSYVAGGSYEQYF.

To note about this clonotype: A much larger clone lies one base from this, so it may be a read error. As DNA, the CDR3 is TGTGCCAGCAGTGAAGAGGGCTACGAGCAGTACTTC. The encoded protein is CASSEEGYEQYF. The chain joins TRBV2 to TRBJ2-7; D uncertain. The V and J ends lost 1 base and 3 bases respectively, with 4 bases between them. CDR1 and CDR2 (germline): SNHLY, FYNNEI. The CDR3 is made up of 12 amino acids. Together with reference TRBV2 and TRBJ2-7, the CDR3 gives the full variable domain: EPEVTQTPSHQVTQMGQEVILRCVPISNHLYFYWYRQILGQKVEFLVSFYNNEISEKSEIFDDQFSVERPDGSNFTLKIRSTKLEDSAMYFCASSEEGYEQYFGPGTRLTVT.

This chain uses TRBV4-3 with TRBJ1-4, with D maybe TRBD1 (6 bases). The V gene's germline CDR1 is LGHNA and CDR2 YSLEER. Between the trimmed V and J ends, which lost 1 base and 8 bases, there was a span of 14 bases. The CDR3 is 15 residues long. CDR3 coding DNA: TGCGCCAGCAGCCAAGTGATGGGGGGCGTAGAAAAACTGTTTTTT. It encodes CASSQVMGGVEKLFF.